A single sample gave rise to the 30 T cell receptor beta chains below, sequenced in a study of blood T cell repertoires in COVID-19. Generated by immunoSEQ multiplex PCR, the TCRdb table keeps only in-frame clones and is missing some. The sample holds 130,000 or so clones; 84% are singletons and the top ten take about 3.4%. Material: PBMCs or T cells enriched from blood (not recorded which). These receptors were taken from a woman aged 45-65 years with acute COVID-19.

The chain is built from TRBV6-1 and TRBJ1-2; 7 bases line up with TRBD1. In germline, CDR1 is MNHNS, CDR2 SASEGT. CDR3 size: 17 residues. With V trimmed by 4 bases and J by 8 bases, 19 bases remained unmatched. CDR3 residues: CASSVYPLTGNLEGYTF. Written as DNA, the CDR3 is TGTGCCAGCAGTGTCTACCCTTTGACAGGGAATCTCGAAGGCTACACCTTC.

J is TRBJ2-3 and V is TRBV28, with D perhaps matching TRBD2 (5 bases). The V and J ends lost 6 bases and 0 bases respectively, with 16 bases between them. This CDR3 is built from 16 residues. Germline CDR1 MDHEN, CDR2 SYDVKM. Here the CDR3 reads CASRPEGAGSTDTQYF. The DNA for the CDR3 is TGTGCCAGCAGGCCAGAGGGCGCCGGAAGCACAGATACGCAGTATTTT.

The rearrangement uses TRBV7-9 and TRBJ2-1; D remains ambiguous. CDR1 and CDR2 from the germline V gene are SEHNR and FQNEAQ (reference sequence). The V end lost 5 bases, the J end lost 4 bases, and 6 bases lay between the germline ends. This CDR3 is 12 amino acids long. For the CDR3, the DNA is TGTGCCAGCAGCCCCGAGTACAATGAGCAGTTCTTC. Translation: CASSPEYNEQFF. Supplemented by reference TRBV7-9 and TRBJ2-1, the full variable domain reads DTGVSQNPRHKITKRGQNVTFRCDPISEHNRLYWYRQTLGQGPEFLTYFQNEAQLEKSRLLSDRFSAERPKGSFSTLEIQRTEQGDSAMYLCASSPEYNEQFFGPGTRLTVL.

The chain links TRBV7-2 to TRBJ1-2; 12 bases match TRBD1. Germline lookup yields CDR1 SGHTA and CDR2 FQGNSA. CDR3 length: 17 residues. V was clipped by 1 base and J by 3 bases; unmatched bases: 6. The CDR3: CASSLGGTGGEHYGYTF. The DNA for the CDR3 is TGTGCCAGCAGCTTAGGTGGGACAGGGGGCGAACACTATGGCTACACCTTC. The complete variable domain, with remaining parts taken from reference TRBV7-2 and TRBJ1-2, reads GAGVSQSPSNKVTEKGKDVELRCDPISGHTALYWYRQSLGQGLEFLIYFQGNSAPDKSGLPSDRFSAERTGGSVSTLTIQRTQQEDSAVYLCASSLGGTGGEHYGYTFGSGTRLTVV.

V gene TRBV10-3 combines with J gene TRBJ1-1; the D gene is possibly TRBD1 (5 bases). Looked up from germline, CDR1 is ENHRY and CDR2 is SYGVKD. V gave up 4 bases and J gave up 7 bases, with 13 bases separating them. The CDR3 consists of 13 residues. The CDR3 region is CAISGTSEREAFF. The CDR3 coding sequence is TGTGCCATCAGTGGGACATCAGAACGTGAAGCTTTCTTT.

The CDR3, as DNA: TGTGCCTGGAGTGCATTTGACCGGGACTTCAATGAGCAGTTCTTC. Protein product: CAWSAFDRDFNEQFF. The chain carries TRBV30 and TRBJ2-1, with D perhaps TRBD2 (6 bases). Germline V lookup: CDR1 GTSNPN, CDR2 SVGIG (reference sequence). The CDR3 has 15 residues. Trimming left V 1 base short and J 6 bases short, with 16 bases between.

The chain couples TRBV23-1 to TRBJ1-1, with 7 bases matching TRBD1. TRBV23-1 carries the ORF label, with uncertain function. V lost 8 bases and J lost 1; bases outside the gene matches: 7. The CDR3 is 14 amino acids. This chain's CDR3 is CASRMTGTNTEAFF. For the CDR3, the DNA is TGCGCCAGCCGGATGACAGGGACGAACACTGAAGCTTTCTTT.

In its sample, this clone was seen many times. The chain joins TRBV19 to TRBJ2-1, with 10 bases that match TRBD2. Germline lookup yields CDR1 LNHDA and CDR2 SQIVND (reference sequence). Germline trimming cut 3 bases from V and 2 bases from J; bases unmatched to any gene: 4. The CDR3 runs to 16 residues. This chain's CDR3 is CASSMSLAGAYNEQFF. The CDR3 DNA is TGTGCCAGTAGTATGTCCCTAGCGGGAGCCTACAATGAGCAGTTCTTC. The full variable domain, rest sourced from reference TRBV19 and TRBJ2-1, is DGGITQSPKYLFRKEGQNVTLSCEQNLNHDAMYWYRQDPGQGLRLIYYSQIVNDFQKGDIAEGYSVSREKKESFPLTVTSAQKNPTAFYLCASSMSLAGAYNEQFFGPGTRLTVL.

Here the CDR3 DNA reads TGTGCCAGCAGCTTGGTGCTAGCCCTTAGCACAGATACGCAGTATTTT. Its translation is CASSLVLALSTDTQYF. The chain couples TRBV5-5 to TRBJ2-3, with D tentatively TRBD2 (5 bases). This CDR3 is built from 16 residues. The V and J ends lost 0 bases and 0 bases respectively, with 11 bases between them. Germline lookup yields CDR1 SGHKS and CDR2 YYEKEE (reference sequence).

The V gene is TRBV28, the J gene TRBJ1-2; D unresolved. This CDR3 is 11 amino acids long. From germline, CDR1 is MDHEN and CDR2 SYDVKM. The ends were cut back, 6 bases at V and 8 bases at J, with 10 bases in the middle. The CDR3 spells CASRDYVGYTF. The CDR3 DNA reads TGTGCCAGCAGGGACTATGTGGGCTACACCTTC.

This clone was seen only a few times. CDR3 nucleotide sequence: TGTGCCAGCACTCATCTAGCGGGACCGTACAATGAGCAGTTCTTC. Translation gives CASTHLAGPYNEQFF. V gene TRBV7-2 combines with J gene TRBJ2-1; 9 bases fit TRBD2. V lost 7 bases to trimming and J lost 4 bases; unmatched junction nucleotides: 8. Per the germline V gene, CDR1 is SGHTA and CDR2 is FQGNSA. The CDR3 is 15 amino acids.

This clone was found once. J is TRBJ2-1 and V is TRBV6-1; 7 bases fit TRBD1. The CDR3 loop spans 12 amino acids. The V and J ends lost 6 bases and 8 bases, in that order; junction bases with no gene match: 4. In germline, CDR1 is MNHNS, CDR2 SASEGT. This chain's CDR3 is CASRETGDEQFF. The CDR3 DNA sequence: TGTGCCAGCAGGGAAACAGGGGATGAGCAGTTCTTC.

The chain has TRBV7-9 and TRBJ1-6, with TRBD1 matching over 7 bases. The CDR3 is 14 amino acids. Trimming cost V 4 bases and J 9 bases; bases outside gene matches: 6. Germline V gives CDR1 SEHNR, CDR2 FQNEAQ (reference sequence). CDR3 residues: CASSSTRDSSPLHF. The CDR3 DNA reads TGTGCCAGCAGCTCGACCCGGGACAGTTCACCCCTCCACTTT.

The rearrangement links TRBV2 to TRBJ1-6, with unresolved D. Germline CDR1 and CDR2: SNHLY and FYNNEI. Trimming left V 7 bases short and J 9 bases short, with 16 bases between. This CDR3 is built from 14 residues. Here the CDR3 reads CASTPSGGGSPLHF. CDR3 nucleotide sequence: TGTGCCAGCACCCCTTCGGGTGGTGGTTCACCCCTCCACTTT.

The chain couples TRBV7-2 to TRBJ2-1; 7 positions match TRBD1. The germline V gene has CDR1 SGHTA and CDR2 FQGNSA. Losses at the gene ends were 2 bases for V and 8 bases for J; bases not matched to a gene: 6. The CDR3 sequence is 14 residues long. CDR3 sequence reads: CASSLTGVVHEQFF. The CDR3 bases are TGTGCCAGCAGCTTAACAGGGGTAGTACATGAGCAGTTCTTC.

The CDR3 bases are TGTGCCAGCAGCCAAGCCGGGGTTACTAACTATGGCTACACCTTC. This encodes CASSQAGVTNYGYTF. The V gene is TRBV4-2, the J gene TRBJ1-2; D gene unclear. This CDR3 comprises 15 residues. The V gene's germline CDR1 is LGHNA and CDR2 YNFKEQ. Trimming pared 1 base from V and 0 bases from J, leaving 9 bases between.

The sample holds a few counts of this clone. The chain couples TRBV11-3 to TRBJ2-1; 8 positions match TRBD2. The CDR3 has 17 residues. Trimming at V came to 8 bases and at J to 3 bases, leaving 15 bases not matched to a gene. Germline CDR1 reads SGHNT; CDR2 reads YENEEA. The DNA for the CDR3 is TGTGCCAGCGGACTCAAGCGGGAGTTCACATACTACAATGAGCAGTTCTTC. Encoded protein: CASGLKREFTYYNEQFF.

This sequence joins TRBV3-1 (or the pseudogene TRBV3-2) and TRBJ2-7; possibly TRBD2 for D (6 bases). V was pared by 2 bases and J by 0 bases, with 11 bases between. The CDR3 totals 15 residues. Germline CDR1 reads LGHDT; CDR2 reads YNNKEL (reference sequence). This CDR3 is CASSQQRTTSYEQYF. CDR3 sequence (DNA): TGTGCCAGCAGCCAACAGCGGACTACCTCCTACGAGCAGTACTTC.

The chain recombines TRBV7-2 with TRBJ2-7, with 11 bases identical to TRBD1. Trimming took 6 bases from V and 2 from J; bases not matched to a gene: 3. The CDR3 has 14 residues. CDR1 and CDR2 (germline): SGHTA, FQGNSA. CDR3 nucleotide sequence: TGTGCCAGCAGTTCGGGACAGGGGGCCTACGAGCAGTACTTC. This encodes CASSSGQGAYEQYF.

The gene calls are TRBV2 and TRBJ1-3; no firm D call. The V gene's germline CDR1 is SNHLY and CDR2 FYNNEI. V lost 6 bases and J lost 2, with 17 bases in between. The CDR3 has 16 residues. The CDR3 DNA reads TGTGCCAGCAGGACCCCCCTTAACAGTCCTGGAAACACCATATATTTT. This translates into CASRTPLNSPGNTIYF.

This clone was observed a single time. V gene TRBV28 combines with J gene TRBJ1-2; D is possibly TRBD1 (6 bases). Germline CDR1 and CDR2: MDHEN and SYDVKM. CDR3 length equals 13 residues. V was cut by 3 bases and J by 3 bases, with 8 bases left in between. For the CDR3, the DNA is TGTGCCAGCAGTTTGGGGGCCTACTATGGCTACACCTTC. Protein sequence: CASSLGAYYGYTF.

This sequence joins TRBV18 and TRBJ2-7; D is possibly TRBD1 (7 bases). CDR3 length: 16 residues. V was trimmed by 6 bases and J by 4 bases, leaving 22 bases between them. The V gene's germline CDR1 is KGHSH and CDR2 LQKENI. The CDR3 sequence: CASSNGGGRAGYEQYF. Here the CDR3 DNA reads TGTGCCAGCTCGAACGGAGGGGGCAGGGCGGGGTACGAGCAGTACTTC.

J is TRBJ2-7 and V is TRBV13; TRBD2 matches at 14 bases. Germline loops: CDR1 PRHDT, CDR2 FYEKMQ (reference sequence). V lost 4 bases, J lost 3 bases, and 2 bases stayed unmatched. The CDR3 contains 15 residues. Written as DNA, the CDR3 is TGTGCCAGCAGCTACGGGACTAGCGGGAGCTACGAGCAGTACTTC. It codes for CASSYGTSGSYEQYF.

The chain combines TRBV11-2 with TRBJ1-1; D is uncertain. The ends were cut back, 5 bases at V and 1 base at J, with 11 bases in the middle. Germline V CDR1 and CDR2: SGHAT, FQNNGV. This CDR3 has 14 amino acids. Here the CDR3 DNA reads TGTGCCAGCAGCACACACCCACGGAACACTGAAGCTTTCTTT. Encoded protein: CASSTHPRNTEAFF.

The V and J genes are TRBV10-3 and TRBJ2-5; TRBD2 agrees at 9 bases. Germline CDR1 reads ENHRY; CDR2 reads SYGVKD. Trimming at V came to 3 bases and at J to 4 bases, leaving 3 bases not matched to a gene. CDR3 length equals 14 residues. In DNA, the CDR3 is TGTGCCATCAGTGATTTTAGCGGGAGAGAGACCCAGTACTTC. Translating gives CAISDFSGRETQYF.

The rearrangement uses TRBV29-1 and TRBJ2-3; TRBD2 aligns across 12 bases. The germline CDR1 and CDR2 sequences are SQVTM and ANQGSEA. V shed 5 bases and J 5 bases; nucleotides not matched to a gene: 8. This CDR3 is 15 amino acids long. The CDR3 nucleotides are TGCAGCGTTTCTAGCGGGAGGGAGTTTTTAGATACGCAGTATTTT. It codes for CSVSSGREFLDTQYF.

The rearrangement joins TRBV9 to TRBJ2-1, with TRBD2 matching 7 bases. This CDR3 spans 15 amino acids. V lost 3 bases, J lost 4 bases, and 7 bases stayed unmatched. Germline assignment: CDR1 SGDLS and CDR2 YYNGEE. In nucleotides, the CDR3 is TGTGCCAGCAGCGCCGCTAGCGGCAAATACAATGAGCAGTTCTTC. Protein sequence: CASSAASGKYNEQFF.

The rearrangement uses TRBV5-1 and TRBJ2-7; the match to TRBD2 covers 8 bases. Losses at the gene ends were 6 bases for V and 1 base for J; bases not matched to a gene: 9. The CDR3 length is 15 residues. The V gene's germline CDR1 is SGHRS and CDR2 YFSETQ. The CDR3 protein is CASKTASGSSYEQYF. In DNA form, the CDR3 reads TGCGCCAGCAAGACAGCCAGCGGGAGTTCCTACGAGCAGTACTTC.

In its sample, this clone was seen once. The chain couples TRBV9 to TRBJ1-1; possible D gene TRBD1, 5 bases. Trimming cost V 5 bases and J 5 bases, with 10 bases left between them. The germline V gene has CDR1 SGDLS and CDR2 YYNGEE. The CDR3 spans 12 residues. For the CDR3, the DNA is TGTGCCAGCAGGGGGGAGGGAACTGAAGCTTTCTTT. This sequence encodes CASRGEGTEAFF.

This chain links TRBV2 with TRBJ2-7; 14 bases are a match to TRBD2. The CDR3 length is 16 residues. CDR1 and CDR2 from the germline V gene are SNHLY and FYNNEI. The V segment lost 7 bases and the J segment 7 bases; nucleotides outside the gene matches: 12. The CDR3: CASKRTSGRLAGEQYF. In DNA form, the CDR3 reads TGTGCCAGCAAACGGACTAGCGGGAGGCTCGCTGGGGAGCAGTACTTC.